Below, 5 T cell receptor beta chains from the same sample are listed, as sequenced in a study of CD8 T cells in Susac syndrome. An input of about 0.5 to 1 ug of RNA was subjected to reverse transcription using random hexamers. In TCRdb, the immunoSEQ multiplex PCR reads were re-called with MiXCR into one record per CDR3 protein. The sample shows about 200,000 distinct CDR3 sequences, 90% to 95% of them seen only once. The sequenced material came from CD4+ T cells from PBMCs. The receptor set was obtained from a human donor in good health.

The V and J genes are TRBV29-1 and TRBJ1-1, with unresolved D. CDR1 is SQVTM and CDR2 is ANQGSEA in the germline V gene. The V and J ends lost 3 bases and 2 bases respectively, with 10 bases between them. The CDR3 has 13 residues. This chain's CDR3 is CSVDDSLNTEAFF. DNA of the CDR3: TGCAGCGTTGACGATAGTCTCAACACTGAAGCTTTCTTT.

This chain uses TRBV7-2 with TRBJ2-7, with D possibly TRBD1 on 6 matching bases. Per the germline V gene, CDR1 is SGHTA and CDR2 is FQGNSA. V was trimmed by 5 bases and J by 4 bases, leaving 12 bases between them. This CDR3 is built from 13 residues. CDR3 nucleotide sequence: TGTGCCAGCAGCCCGGAGCAGGGGTACGAGCAGTACTTC. Translated: CASSPEQGYEQYF.

The rearrangement joins TRBV27 to TRBJ2-2; D is unclear. Trimming stripped 6 bases from V and 7 bases from J, with 12 bases between. This CDR3 has 13 residues. CDR1 is MNHEY, CDR2 SMNVEV, per germline (reference sequence). As DNA, the CDR3 is TGTGCCAGCAGATATAGTCCGGACGGGGAGCTGTTTTTT. As protein: CASRYSPDGELFF.

This chain links TRBV9 with TRBJ2-1; tentatively, D is TRBD2 (5 bases). Trimming took 0 bases from V and 3 from J, leaving 10 bases between them. Germline CDR1 and CDR2: SGDLS and YYNGEE. The CDR3 consists of 15 residues. As DNA, the CDR3 is TGTGCCAGCAGCGTAGCGAGCGGTATCTACAATGAGCAGTTCTTC. This gives the protein CASSVASGIYNEQFF.

V is TRBV11-3 and J is TRBJ1-5; D uncertain. V shed 1 base and J shed 6 bases, with 10 bases lying between them. This CDR3 comprises 14 residues. Per the germline V gene, CDR1 is SGHNT and CDR2 is YENEEA. The CDR3: CASSLVPVLQPQHF. For the CDR3, the DNA is TGTGCCAGCAGCTTAGTACCCGTCCTTCAGCCCCAGCATTTT. Variable domain in full (rest from reference TRBV11-3 and TRBJ1-5): EAGVVQSPRYKIIEKKQPVAFWCNPISGHNTLYWYLQNLGQGPELLIRYENEEAVDDSQLPKDRFSAERLKGVDSTLKIQPAELGDSAVYLCASSLVPVLQPQHFGDGTRLSIL.